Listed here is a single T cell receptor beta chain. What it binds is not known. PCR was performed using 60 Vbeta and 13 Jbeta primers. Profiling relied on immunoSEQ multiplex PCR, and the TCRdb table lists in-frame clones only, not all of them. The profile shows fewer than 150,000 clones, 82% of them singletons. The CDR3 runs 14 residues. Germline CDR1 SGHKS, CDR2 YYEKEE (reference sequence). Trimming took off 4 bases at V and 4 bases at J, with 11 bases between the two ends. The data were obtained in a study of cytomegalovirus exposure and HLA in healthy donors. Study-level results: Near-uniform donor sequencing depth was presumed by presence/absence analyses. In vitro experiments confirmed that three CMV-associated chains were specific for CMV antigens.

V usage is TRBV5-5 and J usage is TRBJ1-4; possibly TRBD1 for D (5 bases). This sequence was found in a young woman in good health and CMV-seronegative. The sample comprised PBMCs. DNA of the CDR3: TGTGCCAGCAGCGGCGGGACTTTTAATGAAAAACTGTTTTTT. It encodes CASSGGTFNEKLFF.